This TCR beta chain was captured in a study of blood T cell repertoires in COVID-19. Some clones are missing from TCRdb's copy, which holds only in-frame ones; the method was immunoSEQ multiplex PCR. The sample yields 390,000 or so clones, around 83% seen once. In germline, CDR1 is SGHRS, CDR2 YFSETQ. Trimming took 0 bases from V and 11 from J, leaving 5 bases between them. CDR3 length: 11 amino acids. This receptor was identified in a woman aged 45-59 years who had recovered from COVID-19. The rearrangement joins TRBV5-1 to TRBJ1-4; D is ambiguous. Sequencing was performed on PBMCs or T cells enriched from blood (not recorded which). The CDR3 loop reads CASSLGEKLFF. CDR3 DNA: TGCGCCAGCAGCTTGGGTGAGAAACTGTTTTTT.